Below are 12 T cell receptor beta chains sequenced from a single sample in a study of T cell responses to AZD1222 COVID-19 vaccine. Using immunoSEQ multiplex PCR, the repertoire was profiled, and TCRdb retains in-frame clones only, with some absent. The table records 100,000 or so clones, over 75% of them present only once. Sequencing used peripheral blood, obtained on day 0 of AZD1222 vaccination. The receptors come from an adult in good health.

In this sample, this clone turned up once. This sequence joins TRBV30 and TRBJ1-1, with 8 bases lining up with TRBD1. The CDR3 runs 13 residues. In germline, CDR1 is GTSNPN, CDR2 SVGIG (reference sequence). The J segment lost 10 bases and the V segment lost 0 bases, leaving 7 bases of the junction unmatched. The CDR3 protein is CAWSVQGAGVAFF. In nucleotides, the CDR3 is TGTGCCTGGAGTGTTCAGGGGGCTGGGGTAGCTTTCTTT.

The chain employs TRBV5-1 and TRBJ2-7, with TRBD2 matching 8 bases. Losses at the gene ends were 3 bases for V and 1 base for J; bases not matched to a gene: 9. In germline, CDR1 is SGHRS, CDR2 YFSETQ. CDR3 length: 16 amino acids. The CDR3 bases are TGCGCCAGCAGCTCCCGGGATAGCGGGGCATCCTACGAGCAGTACTTC. This sequence encodes CASSSRDSGASYEQYF.

In nucleotides, the CDR3 is TGTGCCAGCAGCTTGATCTGGAGGGCAGGGGAGACCCAGTACTTC. Its translation is CASSLIWRAGETQYF. This chain links TRBV3-1 (or the pseudogene TRBV3-2) with TRBJ2-5; possibly TRBD2 for D (6 bases). The CDR3 extends over 15 amino acids. Per the germline V gene, CDR1 is LGHDT and CDR2 is YNNKEL (reference sequence). V dropped 5 bases and J dropped 5 bases, with 18 bases sitting between them.

The J gene is TRBJ1-1, the V gene TRBV6-5; TRBD1 aligns across 7 bases. CDR1 and CDR2 from the germline V gene are MNHEY and SVGAGI. The CDR3 runs to 13 residues. With 2 bases clipped from V and 4 bases from J, the junction kept 1 base outside the gene matches. The CDR3 DNA is TGTGCCAGCAGTTACGCAGGGGGCACTGAAGCTTTCTTT. Its protein is CASSYAGGTEAFF.

The chain has TRBV5-1 and TRBJ2-3; tentatively, D is TRBD1 (6 bases). V dropped 7 bases and J dropped 0 bases, with 18 bases sitting between them. From germline, CDR1 is SGHRS and CDR2 YFSETQ. This CDR3 is 16 amino acids long. The CDR3 DNA follows: TGCGCCAGCCGCCCACAGGGCCTCCTGAGCACAGATACGCAGTATTTT. Protein: CASRPQGLLSTDTQYF.

This clone was recorded only once. In DNA form, the CDR3 reads TGTGCCAGCAGCATAGGACAGATAGAGTACGAGCAGTACTTC. Translating it yields CASSIGQIEYEQYF. The J gene is TRBJ2-7, the V gene TRBV6-2 or TRBV6-3; tentative D call: TRBD1 (6 bases). With 6 bases removed from V and 4 bases from J, the gap between germline ends came to 16 bases. CDR3 length: 14 amino acids. Per the germline V gene, CDR1 is MNHEY and CDR2 is SVGEGT.

The chain links TRBV11-2 to TRBJ2-5; tentative D call: TRBD2 (6 bases). This CDR3 contains 17 residues. V lost 5 bases and J 7 bases, leaving 26 bases between the germline ends. Germline V CDR1 and CDR2: SGHAT, FQNNGV. As DNA, the CDR3 is TGTGCCAGCAGCCTGGGAAGAAGCGGGTCCAGTCGGTGGACCCAGTACTTC. Its translation is CASSLGRSGSSRWTQYF. The full variable domain, in which reference TRBV11-2 and TRBJ2-5 provide the parts outside the CDR3, is EAGVAQSPRYKIIEKRQSVAFWCNPISGHATLYWYQQILGQGPKLLIQFQNNGVVDDSQLPKDRFSAERLKGVDSTLKIQPAKLEDSAVYLCASSLGRSGSSRWTQYFGPGTRLLVL.

J is TRBJ1-4 and V is TRBV5-1; no clear D gene. Germline loops: CDR1 SGHRS, CDR2 YFSETQ. The CDR3 runs 15 residues. The V and J ends lost 0 bases and 5 bases respectively, with 11 bases between them. The CDR3: CASSLVRPENEKLFF. CDR3 nucleotide sequence: TGCGCCAGCAGCTTGGTTCGGCCCGAGAATGAAAAACTGTTTTTT.

CDR3 coding DNA: TGCAGTGCTAGTGGGGTGGCGGGGGAGCTGTTTTTT. Translation gives CSASGVAGELFF. The rearrangement uses TRBV20-1 and TRBJ2-2; no definite D call. The V end lost 3 bases, the J end lost 8 bases, and 10 bases lay between the germline ends. The germline V gene has CDR1 DFQATT and CDR2 SNEGSKA (reference sequence). The CDR3 covers 12 residues.

The rearrangement joins TRBV24-1 to TRBJ2-3; 13 bases agree with TRBD2. Germline lookup yields CDR1 KGHDR and CDR2 SFDVKD. With V trimmed by 3 bases and J by 4 bases, 15 bases remained unmatched. The CDR3 extends over 20 amino acids. The CDR3 region is CATSDMFVTSGRALADTQYF. The CDR3 bases are TGTGCCACCAGTGATATGTTTGTAACTAGCGGGAGGGCCTTGGCAGATACGCAGTATTTT.

The rearrangement uses TRBV10-1 and TRBJ2-3, with TRBD2 identical over 9 bases. The CDR3 is 14 amino acids. CDR1 and CDR2 (germline): WNHNN, SYGVQD (reference sequence). Trimming cost V 4 bases and J 1 base; bases outside gene matches: 0. The CDR3 reads CASSGLAGTDTQYF. For the CDR3, the DNA is TGCGCCAGCAGTGGACTAGCGGGCACAGATACGCAGTATTTT.

The chain couples TRBV6-5 to TRBJ1-2, with D possibly being TRBD1 (6 bases). This CDR3 is 14 amino acids long. V was pared by 4 bases and J by 8 bases, with 17 bases between. CDR1 and CDR2 from the germline V gene are MNHEY and SVGAGI. The CDR3 nucleotides are TGTGCCAGCAGTTTAAACTTGGGGGGCGAGGGCTACACCTTC. The encoded protein is CASSLNLGGEGYTF.